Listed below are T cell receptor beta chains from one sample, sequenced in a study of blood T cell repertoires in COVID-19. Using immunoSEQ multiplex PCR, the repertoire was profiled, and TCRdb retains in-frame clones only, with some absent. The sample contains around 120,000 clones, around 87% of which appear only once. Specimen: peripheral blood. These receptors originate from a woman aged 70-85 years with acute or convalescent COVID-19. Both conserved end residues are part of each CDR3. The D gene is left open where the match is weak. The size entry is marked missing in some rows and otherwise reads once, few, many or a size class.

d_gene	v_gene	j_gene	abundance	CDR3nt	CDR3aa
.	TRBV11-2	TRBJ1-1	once	TGTGCCAGCAGCCCAGGTTGGACTGAAGCTTTCTTT	CASSPGWTEAFF
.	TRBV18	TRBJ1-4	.	TGTGCCAGCTCACCCCGGGAGGAGAGAAAACTGTTTTTT	CASSPREERKLFF
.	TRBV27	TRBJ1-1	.	TGTGCCAGCAGGCTACTTCTGAACACTGAAGCTTTCTTT	CASRLLLNTEAFF
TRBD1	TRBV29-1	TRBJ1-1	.	TGCAGCGTTGGACAGGACAGGGCCAACACTGAAGCTTTCTTT	CSVGQDRANTEAFF
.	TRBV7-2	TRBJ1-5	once	TGTGCCAGCAGCCCCGACACCTATCAGCCCCAGCATTTT	CASSPDTYQPQHF
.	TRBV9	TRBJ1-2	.	TGTGCCAGCAGCTTGTCCAGGGACTATGGCTACACCTTC	CASSLSRDYGYTF
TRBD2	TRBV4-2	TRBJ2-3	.	TGTGCCAGCAGCCAAGCGGGACTAGCGGAAACAGATACGCAGTATTTT	CASSQAGLAETDTQYF
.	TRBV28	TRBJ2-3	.	TGTGCCAGCAGTTTAAACGGGGGGCGCACAGATACGCAGTATTTT	CASSLNGGRTDTQYF
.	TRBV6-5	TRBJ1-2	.	TGTGCCAGCAGTTACTACGGGGGAGGCTACACCTTC	CASSYYGGGYTF
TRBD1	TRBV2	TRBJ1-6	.	TGTGCCAGCAGGGAAGGGACAGTGAATTCACCCCTCCACTTT	CASREGTVNSPLHF
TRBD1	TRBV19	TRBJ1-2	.	TGTGCCAGTAGGGATAGCGACAGGGGCTATGGCTACACCTTC	CASRDSDRGYGYTF
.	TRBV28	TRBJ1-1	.	TGTGCCAGCAGTGTCCCCGGGGGGGGGAACACTGAAGCTTTCTTT	CASSVPGGGNTEAFF
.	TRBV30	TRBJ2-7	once	TGTGCCTGGAGTCGCGGGTGGGGGGAGAGTTACGAGCAGTACTTC	CAWSRGWGESYEQYF
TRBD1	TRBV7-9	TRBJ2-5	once	TGTGCCAGCAGCTTAGCGCACCTGACAGGGCTGGAGACCCAGTACTTC	CASSLAHLTGLETQYF
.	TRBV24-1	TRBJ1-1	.	TGTGCCACCAGCCGGGATACCAACACTGAAGCTTTCTTT	CATSRDTNTEAFF
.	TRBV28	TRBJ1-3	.	TGTGCCAGCAGACCCCCAGGATTAAACACCATATATTTT	CASRPPGLNTIYF
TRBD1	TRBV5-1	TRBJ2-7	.	TGCGCCAGCAGCCGGGGACAGAACTCCTACGAGCAGTACTTC	CASSRGQNSYEQYF
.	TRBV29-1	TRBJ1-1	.	TGCAGCGCGGCTCAGGAATATGAAGCTTTCTTT	CSAAQEYEAFF
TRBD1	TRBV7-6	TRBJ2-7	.	TGTGCCAGCAGCTATAAGACAGGGGGGGCTTACGAGCAGTACTTC	CASSYKTGGAYEQYF
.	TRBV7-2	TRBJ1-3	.	TGTGCCAGCAGATTCGGGGGGGCTGGAAACACCATATATTTT	CASRFGGAGNTIYF
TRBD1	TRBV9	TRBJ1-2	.	TGTGCCAGCAGCGTAGACATGACAGGGGACGGCTACACCTTC	CASSVDMTGDGYTF
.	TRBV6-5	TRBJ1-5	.	TGTGCCAGCAGACCCTCCTGGGGGGGTAATCAGCCCCAGCATTTT	CASRPSWGGNQPQHF
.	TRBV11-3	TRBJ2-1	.	TGTGCCAGCAGCGCCCAACAGGGCAATTATGAGCAGTTCTTC	CASSAQQGNYEQFF
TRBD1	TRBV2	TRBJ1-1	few	TGTGCCAGCAGTGATACGGGGACAGGGGGCACTGAAGCTTTCTTT	CASSDTGTGGTEAFF
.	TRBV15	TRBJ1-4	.	TGTGCCACCAGCCCTTCCGTTAATGAAAAACTGTTTTTT	CATSPSVNEKLFF
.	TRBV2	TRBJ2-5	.	TGTGCCGGCGGGGTTCAAGAGACCCAGTACTTC	CAGGVQETQYF
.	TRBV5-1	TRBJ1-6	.	TGCGCCAGCAGCCTCTCCGGGACTCCGAATTCACCCCTCCACTTT	CASSLSGTPNSPLHF
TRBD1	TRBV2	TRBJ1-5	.	TGTGCCAGCAGTGGTGACAGGGAGTATCAGCCCCAGCATTTT	CASSGDREYQPQHF
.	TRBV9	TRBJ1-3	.	TGTGCCAGCAGCGGGAGTCTTGGAAACACCATATATTTT	CASSGSLGNTIYF
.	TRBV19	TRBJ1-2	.	TGTGCCAGTAGCTCGAGAGGTCAGTACAACTTCTTAGAGAACTATGGCTACACCTTC	CASSSRGQYNFLENYGYTF
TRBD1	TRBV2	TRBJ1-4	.	TGTGCCAGCATCGAAGGGGGACAGCCTAATGAAAAACTGTTTTTT	CASIEGGQPNEKLFF
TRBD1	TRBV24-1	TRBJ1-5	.	TGTGCCACCATACCGGGACAGGGTTGTCCCCAAGGCAATCAGCCCCAGCATTTT	CATIPGQGCPQGNQPQHF
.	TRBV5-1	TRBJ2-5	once	TGCGCCAGCAGCCCTGCCGGGGAGTTCACGTGGGAGACCCAGTACTTC	CASSPAGEFTWETQYF
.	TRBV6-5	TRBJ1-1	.	TGTGCCAGCAGTTCCCAGGGGAGGAACACTGAAGCTTTCTTT	CASSSQGRNTEAFF
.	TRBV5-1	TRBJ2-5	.	TGCGCCAGCAGCCAGGGAACAGGGCGCCCTACACAAGAGACCCAGTACTTC	CASSQGTGRPTQETQYF
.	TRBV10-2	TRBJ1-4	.	TGCGCCAGCAGTGAGTCGTTGTTGACAGAAGAAAAACTGTTTTTT	CASSESLLTEEKLFF
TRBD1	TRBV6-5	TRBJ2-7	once	TGTGCCAGCACCGCCCGGGACAGGGGATACGAGCAGTACTTC	CASTARDRGYEQYF
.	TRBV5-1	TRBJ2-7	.	TGCGCCAGCTCGGAAGGGGTATTAGGGTACGAGCAGTACTTC	CASSEGVLGYEQYF